The present T cell receptor beta chain was sequenced within a study of blood T cell repertoires in COVID-19. From germline, CDR1 is MDHEN and CDR2 SYDVKM. The J segment lost 1 base and the V segment lost 5 bases, leaving 4 bases of the junction unmatched. CDR3 length: 14 residues. As originally analysed: The assay estimated nucleated cells by amplifying reference gene primers. Clones were read by immunoSEQ multiplex PCR, and TCRdb kept only the in-frame ones, dropping some. From that table come the V and J calls and clone size; the DNA was used to work out D and trimming. The table includes 45,000 to 55,000 clones, roughly 90% detected once. In its sample, this clone was seen once.

This TCR derives from a human donor in a cohort sampled during active COVID-19. Input material: peripheral blood. The chain recombines TRBV28 with TRBJ2-7; 8 nucleotides align to TRBD1. As DNA, the CDR3 is TGTGCCAGCAGTATCAGGACAGGGTCCTACGAGCAGTACTTC. It yields the protein CASSIRTGSYEQYF.